The 3 T cell receptor beta chains in this list originate from one sample, sequenced in a study of T-cell reconstitution after alpha-beta-depleted transplantation in children. Unique molecular identifiers were built into the TCRbeta library. TCRdb recomputed calls from the PCR reads with MiXCR, one row per CDR3 protein. Of roughly 590,000 distinct CDR3 sequences listed, approximately 17% are singletons. Sequences were derived from PBMCs from the stem cell graft donor, sampled from the stem cell graft. The source of these receptors is a human donor who donated a stem cell graft to a child with acute myeloid leukemia.

This clonotype has ten or more counts. The rearrangement joins TRBV7-9 to TRBJ2-1; the match to TRBD1 covers 7 bases. This CDR3 has 13 amino acids. Looked up from germline, CDR1 is SEHNR and CDR2 is FQNEAQ (reference sequence). Losses at the gene ends were 5 bases for V and 7 bases for J; bases not matched to a gene: 5. CDR3 sequence (DNA): TGTGCCAGCAGCGCAGACAGGGCGAATGAGCAGTTCTTC. Its translation: CASSADRANEQFF.

This clonotype was found many times. The rearrangement uses TRBV27 and TRBJ1-2; perhaps TRBD1 as D (5 bases). CDR1 is MNHEY, CDR2 SMNVEV, per germline (reference sequence). Trimming stripped 5 bases from V and 0 bases from J, with 10 bases between. The CDR3 extends over 14 amino acids. The CDR3 sequence: CASSGGNSNYGYTF. As DNA, the CDR3 is TGTGCCAGCAGTGGGGGGAACTCTAACTATGGCTACACCTTC.

The J gene is TRBJ1-5, the V gene TRBV6-5; the D is unclear. CDR3 length equals 15 residues. Trimming removed 2 bases from V and 1 base from J, with 9 bases in between. CDR1 is MNHEY and CDR2 is SVGAGI in the germline V gene. CDR3 in amino acids: CASSYLGGSNQPQHF. In DNA, the CDR3 is TGTGCCAGCAGTTACCTGGGTGGGAGCAATCAGCCCCAGCATTTT.